The following is a TCR beta chain sequence with its context. Libraries were prepared by immunoSEQ multiplex PCR; TCRdb keeps only in-frame clonotypes and omits some of them. The sample lists 300,000 to 350,000 clones, about 90% occurring once. Germline V gene data show CDR1 as MGHRA and CDR2 as YSYEKL. CDR3 length equals 16 residues. Trimming cost V 4 bases and J 3 bases; bases outside gene matches: 9. Seattle patients were enrolled during active infection and followed longitudinally. This specimen belongs to a study of blood T cell repertoires in COVID-19. Study context: The United States, Italy and Spain were the sources of the acute and convalescent COVID-19 samples. PBMCs, B-cell-depleted T cells, or T cells were the source of the cDNA or gDNA that made up the material.

Sequencing was done on a sample of peripheral blood. This receptor was taken from a woman aged 45-65 years with COVID-19, enrolled during active disease. This sequence joins TRBV4-1 and TRBJ2-1, with TRBD2 matching 7 bases. CDR3 residues: CASSRPSGAIYNEQFF. The CDR3 region has the DNA TGCGCCAGCAGCCGCCCTAGCGGAGCGATCTACAATGAGCAGTTCTTC.